This TCR beta chain was identified in a study of STAT5B mutations in CD4+ large granular lymphocyte leukemia. Overall study results and limits: CD4-sorted patient repertoires seemed more clonal than healthy CD4+ repertoires. TRBV06-family usage was enriched in top patient clones (8/27) versus controls (2/35).

The CDR3 loop spans 11 amino acids. Germline loops: CDR1 DFQATT, CDR2 SNEGSKA (reference sequence). This clone was recorded a few times. Its specificity is not known. Sequencing was performed with immunoSEQ multiplex PCR; in TCRdb, only in-frame clones are kept and a portion is missing. The sample yields around 10,000 clones, about 80% seen once. This clonotype originated in a man aged 60 to 69 with CD4+ T-cell large granular lymphocyte leukemia. Sequenced sample: PBMCs. The rearrangement joins TRBV20-1 to TRBJ1-1; D unclear. This CDR3 reads CRGLLSTEAFF. The CDR3, as DNA: TGCAGAGGTCTCCTGAGCACTGAAGCTTTCTTT.